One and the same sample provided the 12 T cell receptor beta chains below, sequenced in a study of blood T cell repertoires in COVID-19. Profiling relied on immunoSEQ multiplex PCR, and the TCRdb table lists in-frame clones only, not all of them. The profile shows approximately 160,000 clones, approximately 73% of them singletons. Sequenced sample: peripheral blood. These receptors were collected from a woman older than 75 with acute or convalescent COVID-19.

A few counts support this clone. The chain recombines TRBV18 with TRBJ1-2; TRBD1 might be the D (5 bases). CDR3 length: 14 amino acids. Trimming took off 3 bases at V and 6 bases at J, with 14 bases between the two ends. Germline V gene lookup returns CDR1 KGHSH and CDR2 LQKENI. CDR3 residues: CASSPPGGKDGYTF. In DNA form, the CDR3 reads TGTGCCAGCTCACCCCCCGGGGGGAAGGATGGCTACACCTTC.

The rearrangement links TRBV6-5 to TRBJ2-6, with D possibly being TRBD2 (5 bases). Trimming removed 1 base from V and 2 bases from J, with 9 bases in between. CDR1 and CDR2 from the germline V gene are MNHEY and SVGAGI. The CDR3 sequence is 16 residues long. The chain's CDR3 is CASSYWFGAGANVLTF. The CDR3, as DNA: TGTGCCAGCAGTTACTGGTTCGGGGCTGGGGCCAACGTCCTGACTTTC.

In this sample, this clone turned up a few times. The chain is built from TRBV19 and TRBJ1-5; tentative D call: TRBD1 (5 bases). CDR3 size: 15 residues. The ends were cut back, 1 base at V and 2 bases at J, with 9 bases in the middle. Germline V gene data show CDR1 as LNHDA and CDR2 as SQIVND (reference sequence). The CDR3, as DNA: TGTGCCAGTAGTATAGCGGGGGATGGCAATCAGCCCCAGCATTTT. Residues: CASSIAGDGNQPQHF.

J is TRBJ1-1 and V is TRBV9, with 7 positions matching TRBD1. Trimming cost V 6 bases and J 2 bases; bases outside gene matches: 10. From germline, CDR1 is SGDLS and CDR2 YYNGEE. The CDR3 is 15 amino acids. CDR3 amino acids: CASTRQGQPNTEAFF. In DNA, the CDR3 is TGTGCCAGCACCAGGCAGGGACAGCCCAACACTGAAGCTTTCTTT.

CDR3 amino acids: CASSYGGGASYNEQFF. The CDR3, as DNA: TGTGCCAGCAGTTACGGGGGAGGCGCGTCCTACAATGAGCAGTTCTTC. The V call is TRBV6-5, the J call TRBJ2-1; TRBD2 is a possible D gene (6 bases). The germline V gene has CDR1 MNHEY and CDR2 SVGAGI. V was clipped by 2 bases and J by 1 base, with 12 bases between them. The CDR3 runs to 16 residues.

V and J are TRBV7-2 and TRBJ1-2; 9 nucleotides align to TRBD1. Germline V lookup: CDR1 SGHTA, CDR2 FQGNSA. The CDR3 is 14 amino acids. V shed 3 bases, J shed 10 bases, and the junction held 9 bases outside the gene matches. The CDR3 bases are TGTGCCAGCAGCTTGTTCGGGACAGGGAACTTCTACACCTTC. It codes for CASSLFGTGNFYTF.

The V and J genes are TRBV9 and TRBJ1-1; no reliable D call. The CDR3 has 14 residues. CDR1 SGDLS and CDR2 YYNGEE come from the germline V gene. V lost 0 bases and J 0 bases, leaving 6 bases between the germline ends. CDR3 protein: CASSVEAMNTEAFF. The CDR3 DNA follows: TGTGCCAGCAGCGTAGAAGCCATGAACACTGAAGCTTTCTTT.

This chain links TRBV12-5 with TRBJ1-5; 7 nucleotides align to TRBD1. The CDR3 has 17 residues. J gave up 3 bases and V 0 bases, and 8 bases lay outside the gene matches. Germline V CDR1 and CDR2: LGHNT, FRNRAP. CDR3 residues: CASGLVGGTALNQPQHF. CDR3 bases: TGTGCTAGTGGTTTGGTAGGGGGGACAGCCCTCAATCAGCCCCAGCATTTT.

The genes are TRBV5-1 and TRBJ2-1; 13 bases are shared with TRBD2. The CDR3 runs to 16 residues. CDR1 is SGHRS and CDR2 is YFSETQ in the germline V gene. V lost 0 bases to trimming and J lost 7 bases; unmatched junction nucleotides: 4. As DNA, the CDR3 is TGCGCCAGCAGCTTGGGAGGGACTAGCGGGATGAATGAGCAGTTCTTC. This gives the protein CASSLGGTSGMNEQFF.

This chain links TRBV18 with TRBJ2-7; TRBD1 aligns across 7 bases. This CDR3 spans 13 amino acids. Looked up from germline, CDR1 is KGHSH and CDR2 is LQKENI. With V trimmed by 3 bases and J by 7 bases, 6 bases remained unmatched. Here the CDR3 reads CASSPGDSKEQYF. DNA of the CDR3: TGTGCCAGCTCACCTGGGGACAGCAAGGAGCAGTACTTC.

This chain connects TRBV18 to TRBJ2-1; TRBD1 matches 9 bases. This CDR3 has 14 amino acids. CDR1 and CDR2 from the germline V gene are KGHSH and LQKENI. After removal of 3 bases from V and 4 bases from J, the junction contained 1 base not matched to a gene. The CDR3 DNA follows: TGTGCCAGCTCACCCGGGACAGGGTACAATGAGCAGTTCTTC. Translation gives CASSPGTGYNEQFF. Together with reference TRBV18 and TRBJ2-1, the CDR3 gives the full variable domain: NAGVMQNPRHLVRRRGQEARLRCSPMKGHSHVYWYRQLPEEGLKFMVYLQKENIIDESGMPKERFSAEFPKEGPSILRIQQVVRGDSAAYFCASSPGTGYNEQFFGPGTRLTVL.

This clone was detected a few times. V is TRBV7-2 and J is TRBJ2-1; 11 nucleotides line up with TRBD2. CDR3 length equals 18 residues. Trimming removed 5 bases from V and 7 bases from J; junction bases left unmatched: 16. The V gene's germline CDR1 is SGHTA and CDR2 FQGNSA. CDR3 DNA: TGTGCCAGCAGCCCCCGGACCCGTAGCGGGAGGGCCGGTAATGAGCAGTTCTTC. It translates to CASSPRTRSGRAGNEQFF.